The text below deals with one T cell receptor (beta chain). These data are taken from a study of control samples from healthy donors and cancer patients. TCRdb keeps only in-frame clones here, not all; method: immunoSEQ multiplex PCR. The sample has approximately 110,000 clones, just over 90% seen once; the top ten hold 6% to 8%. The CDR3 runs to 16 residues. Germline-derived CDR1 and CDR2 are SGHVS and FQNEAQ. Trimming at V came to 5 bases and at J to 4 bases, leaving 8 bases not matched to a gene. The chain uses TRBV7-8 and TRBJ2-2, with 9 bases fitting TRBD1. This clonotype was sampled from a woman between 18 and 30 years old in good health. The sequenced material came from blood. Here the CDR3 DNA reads TGTGCCAGCAGCCAACTACAGGGGGCTATCACCGGGGAGCTGTTTTTT. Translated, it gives CASSQLQGAITGELFF.